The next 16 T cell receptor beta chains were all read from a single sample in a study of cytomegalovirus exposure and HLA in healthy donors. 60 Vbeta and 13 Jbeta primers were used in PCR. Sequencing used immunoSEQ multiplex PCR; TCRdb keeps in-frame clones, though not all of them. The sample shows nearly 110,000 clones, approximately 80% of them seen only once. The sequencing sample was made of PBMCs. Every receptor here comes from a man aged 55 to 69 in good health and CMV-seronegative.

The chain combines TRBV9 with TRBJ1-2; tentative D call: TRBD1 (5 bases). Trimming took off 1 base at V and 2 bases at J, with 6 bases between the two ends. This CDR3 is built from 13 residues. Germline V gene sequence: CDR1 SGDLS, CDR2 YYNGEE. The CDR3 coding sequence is TGTGCCAGCAGCGTACAGGGCAACTATGGCTACACCTTC. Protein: CASSVQGNYGYTF. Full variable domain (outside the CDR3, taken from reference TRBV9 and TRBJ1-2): DSGVTQTPKHLITATGQRVTLRCSPRSGDLSVYWYQQSLDQGLQFLIQYYNGEERAKGNILERFSAQQFPDLHSELNLSSLELGDSALYFCASSVQGNYGYTFGSGTRLTVV.

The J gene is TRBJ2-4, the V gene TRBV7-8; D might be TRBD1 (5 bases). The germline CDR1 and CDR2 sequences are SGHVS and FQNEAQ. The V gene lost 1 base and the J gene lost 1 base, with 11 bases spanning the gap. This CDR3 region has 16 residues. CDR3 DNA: TGTGCCAGCAGCTTAGACAGGCTGAAGGCCAAAAACATTCAGTACTTC. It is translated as CASSLDRLKAKNIQYF.

CDR3 coding DNA: TGTGCCAGCAGTCCAGGGACTAGCTCCTACGAGCAGTACGTC. It is translated as CASSPGTSSYEQYV. The rearrangement links TRBV28 to TRBJ2-7, with 8 bases that match TRBD2. V dropped 5 bases and J dropped 0; count of bases not matched to a gene: 3. This CDR3 has 14 amino acids. Germline V gene data show CDR1 as MDHEN and CDR2 as SYDVKM.

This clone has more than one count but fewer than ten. In nucleotides, the CDR3 is TGTGCCAGCAGCTCCGGATCGACTGTTCAAGAGACCCAGTACTTC. Amino acids: CASSSGSTVQETQYF. The chain carries TRBV7-2 and TRBJ2-5; D unresolved. V was pared by 4 bases and J by 2 bases, with 14 bases between. The germline CDR1 and CDR2 sequences are SGHTA and FQGNSA. The CDR3 runs 15 residues.

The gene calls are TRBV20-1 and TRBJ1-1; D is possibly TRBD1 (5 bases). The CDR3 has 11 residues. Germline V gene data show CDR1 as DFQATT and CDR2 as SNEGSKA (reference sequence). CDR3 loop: CTGLGDTEAFF. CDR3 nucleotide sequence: TGCACCGGTCTAGGGGACACTGAAGCTTTCTTT.

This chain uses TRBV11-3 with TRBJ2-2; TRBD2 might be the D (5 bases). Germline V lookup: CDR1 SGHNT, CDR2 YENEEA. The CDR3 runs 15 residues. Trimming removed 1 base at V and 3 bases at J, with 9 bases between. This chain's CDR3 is CASSLGGLYTGELFF. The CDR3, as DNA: TGTGCCAGCAGCTTAGGAGGGCTCTACACCGGGGAGCTGTTTTTT.

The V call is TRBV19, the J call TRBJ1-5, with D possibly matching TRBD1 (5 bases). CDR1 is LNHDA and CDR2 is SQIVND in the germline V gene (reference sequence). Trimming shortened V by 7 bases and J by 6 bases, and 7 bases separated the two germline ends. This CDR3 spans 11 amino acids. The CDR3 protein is CASNQGQPQHF. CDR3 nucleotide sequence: TGTGCCAGTAATCAGGGTCAGCCCCAGCATTTT.

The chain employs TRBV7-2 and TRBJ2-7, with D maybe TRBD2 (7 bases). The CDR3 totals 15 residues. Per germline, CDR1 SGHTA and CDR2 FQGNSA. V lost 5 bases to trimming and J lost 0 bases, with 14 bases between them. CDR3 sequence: CASSLGGGGSYEQYF. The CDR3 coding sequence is TGTGCCAGCAGCCTGGGGGGCGGGGGCTCCTACGAGCAGTACTTC.

CDR3 nucleotides: TGTGCCAGCAGTAATTACGGGCAAGAGACCCAGTACTTC. This sequence encodes CASSNYGQETQYF. This chain uses TRBV6-5 with TRBJ2-5; no clear D. V lost 5 bases, J lost 2 bases, and 9 bases lay in between. Germline-derived CDR1 and CDR2 are MNHEY and SVGAGI. CDR3 length equals 13 residues.

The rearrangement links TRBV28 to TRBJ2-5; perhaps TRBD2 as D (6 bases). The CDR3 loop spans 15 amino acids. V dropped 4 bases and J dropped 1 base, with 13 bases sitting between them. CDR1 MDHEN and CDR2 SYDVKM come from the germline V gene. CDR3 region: CASSSRGTGQETQYF. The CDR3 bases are TGTGCCAGCAGTTCCCGGGGGACGGGCCAAGAGACCCAGTACTTC.

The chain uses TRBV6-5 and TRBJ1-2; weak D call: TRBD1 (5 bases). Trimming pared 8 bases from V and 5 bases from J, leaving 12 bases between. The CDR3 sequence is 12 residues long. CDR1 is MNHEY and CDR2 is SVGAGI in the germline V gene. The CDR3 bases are TGTGCCAGCCGGCGAAGGGGATATGGCTACACCTTC. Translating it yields CASRRRGYGYTF.

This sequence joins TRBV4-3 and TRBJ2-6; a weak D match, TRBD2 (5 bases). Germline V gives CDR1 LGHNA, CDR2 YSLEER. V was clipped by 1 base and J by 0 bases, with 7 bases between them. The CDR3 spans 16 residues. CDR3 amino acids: CASSQGGGSGANVLTF. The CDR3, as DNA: TGCGCCAGCAGCCAAGGCGGAGGCTCTGGGGCCAACGTCCTGACTTTC.

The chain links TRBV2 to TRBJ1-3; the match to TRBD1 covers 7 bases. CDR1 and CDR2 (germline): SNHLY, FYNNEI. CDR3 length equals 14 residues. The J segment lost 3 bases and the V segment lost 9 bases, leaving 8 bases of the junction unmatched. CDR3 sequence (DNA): TGTGCCAGTCGACAGGGTGTGAATGGAAACACCATATATTTT. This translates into CASRQGVNGNTIYF.

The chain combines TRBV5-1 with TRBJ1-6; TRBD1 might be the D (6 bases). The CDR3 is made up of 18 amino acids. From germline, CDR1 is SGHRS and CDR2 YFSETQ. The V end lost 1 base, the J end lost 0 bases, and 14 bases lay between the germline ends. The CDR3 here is CASSLTGQRSSYNSPLHF. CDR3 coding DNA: TGCGCCAGCAGCTTGACTGGACAGCGTAGCTCCTATAATTCACCCCTCCACTTT.

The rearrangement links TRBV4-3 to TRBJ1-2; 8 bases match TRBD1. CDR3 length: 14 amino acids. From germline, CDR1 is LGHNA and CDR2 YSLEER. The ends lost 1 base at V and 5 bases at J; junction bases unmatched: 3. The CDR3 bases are TGCGCCAGCAGCCAAGTTGGGACAGGATATGGCTACACCTTC. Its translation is CASSQVGTGYGYTF.

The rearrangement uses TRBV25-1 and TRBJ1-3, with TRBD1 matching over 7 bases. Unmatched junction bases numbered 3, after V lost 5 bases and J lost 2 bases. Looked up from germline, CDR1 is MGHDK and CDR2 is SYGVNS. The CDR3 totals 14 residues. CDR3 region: CASSLDRAGNTIYF. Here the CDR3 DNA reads TGTGCCAGCAGTCTCGACAGGGCTGGAAACACCATATATTTT.